A single sample is the source of the 9 T cell receptor beta chains below, sequenced in a study of T cell repertoires in cytomegalovirus infection. These TCRs' antigens remain unknown. TCRdb independently ran MiXCR on the reads; one entry per CDR3 protein. This repertoire shows 680,000 or so distinct CDR3 sequences, roughly 33% found once; its top ten account for about 20%. The material was cultured PBMCs, obtained from culture after CMV antigen stimulation. All receptors come from a human donor in good health (CMV status not recorded). Some clones in this sample may be carry-over from other donors' samples.

This rearrangement joins TRBV14 to TRBJ2-2; unclear D gene. The CDR3 runs to 13 residues. Trimming cost V 4 bases and J 4 bases, with 7 bases left between them. Germline assignment: CDR1 SGHDN and CDR2 FVKESK. The CDR3 nucleotides read TGTGCCAGCAGCCTGGGGTTCACCGGGGAGCTGTTTTTT. The encoded protein is CASSLGFTGELFF.

The table lists this clonotype with a few counts. V gene TRBV19 combines with J gene TRBJ2-6, with a possible D match to TRBD1 (6 bases). The germline CDR1 and CDR2 sequences are LNHDA and SQIVND (reference sequence). V was clipped by 6 bases and J by 16 bases, with 25 bases between them. This CDR3 spans 15 amino acids. CDR3 protein: CASRPPGHQAAGLTF. CDR3 in DNA: TGTGCCAGTAGACCTCCGGGACATCAAGCTGCGGGTCTGACTTTC.

The rearrangement links TRBV2 to TRBJ2-1, with D maybe TRBD1 (5 bases). The CDR3 consists of 13 residues. Germline CDR1 reads SNHLY; CDR2 reads FYNNEI. V shed 7 bases and J shed 4 bases, with 11 bases lying between them. CDR3 loop: CASKQAWYNEQFF. In DNA, the CDR3 is TGTGCCAGCAAACAGGCTTGGTACAATGAGCAGTTCTTC.

Here the CDR3 reads CASSYVDTIGEQFF. In DNA form, the CDR3 reads TGTGCCAGCAGTTACGTCGACACCATAGGTGAGCAGTTCTTC. The chain carries TRBV6-8 and TRBJ2-1; D is undetermined. The germline V and J ends were trimmed by 2 bases and 9 bases, with 14 bases remaining between them. The germline V gene has CDR1 MNHGY and CDR2 SAAAGT. The CDR3 is made up of 14 amino acids.

The rearrangement uses TRBV11-2 and TRBJ2-1, with D uncertain. Trimming took 6 bases from V and 8 from J, leaving 14 bases between them. In germline, CDR1 is SGHAT, CDR2 FQNNGV. This CDR3 has 13 amino acids. CDR3 sequence: CASSRVSRDEQFF. CDR3 sequence (DNA): TGTGCCAGCAGTAGGGTCTCTAGGGATGAGCAGTTCTTC.

V is TRBV20-1 and J is TRBJ2-1; 9 bases fit TRBD2. Trimming removed 3 bases from V and 6 bases from J; junction bases left unmatched: 6. Germline assignment: CDR1 DFQATT and CDR2 SNEGSKA (reference sequence). This CDR3 has 14 amino acids. The CDR3 here is CSARVAGGRNEQFF. DNA for the CDR3: TGCAGTGCTAGGGTTGCGGGAGGGCGCAATGAGCAGTTCTTC.

This clonotype was detected many times. This chain uses TRBV7-2 with TRBJ2-3; tentatively, D is TRBD2 (5 bases). Germline V gene data show CDR1 as SGHTA and CDR2 as FQGNSA. The CDR3 spans 14 residues. Trimming took off 8 bases at V and 1 base at J, with 13 bases between the two ends. CDR3 region: CASLRGVGTDTQYF. The CDR3 nucleotides read TGTGCCAGCCTTCGGGGAGTAGGCACAGATACGCAGTATTTT.

This chain uses TRBV4-3 with TRBJ1-1; D uncertain. Germline-derived CDR1 and CDR2 are LGHNA and YSLEER. The CDR3 loop spans 16 amino acids. V lost 1 base to trimming and J lost 0 bases, with 12 bases between them. The CDR3 bases are TGCGCCAGCAGCCAAGGCCCCGGGCAGGTGAACACTGAAGCTTTCTTT. Its translation is CASSQGPGQVNTEAFF.

This clonotype occurred a few times. V is TRBV15 and J is TRBJ1-2; unclear D gene. The CDR3 runs to 15 residues. V was clipped by 5 bases and J by 3 bases, with 16 bases between them. Germline V gene data show CDR1 as LNHNV and CDR2 as YYDKDF (reference sequence). CDR3 nucleotide sequence: TGTGCCACCAGCCCCCGGCGGAGGGCGGACTATGGCTACACCTTC. Protein: CATSPRRRADYGYTF.